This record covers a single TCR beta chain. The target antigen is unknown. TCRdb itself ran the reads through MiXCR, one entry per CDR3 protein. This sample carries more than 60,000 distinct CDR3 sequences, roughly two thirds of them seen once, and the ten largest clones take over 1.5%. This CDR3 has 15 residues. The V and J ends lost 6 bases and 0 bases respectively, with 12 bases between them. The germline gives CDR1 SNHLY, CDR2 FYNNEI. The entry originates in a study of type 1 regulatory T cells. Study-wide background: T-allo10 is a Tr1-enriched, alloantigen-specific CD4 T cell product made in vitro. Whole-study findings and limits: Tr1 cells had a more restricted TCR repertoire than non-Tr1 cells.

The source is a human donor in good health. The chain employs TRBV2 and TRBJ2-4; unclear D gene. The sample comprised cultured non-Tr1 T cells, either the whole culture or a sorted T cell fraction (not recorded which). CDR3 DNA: TGTGCCAGCAGCCAGACGGAGCTAGCCAAAAACATTCAGTACTTC. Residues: CASSQTELAKNIQYF.